A single sample is the source of the 12 T cell receptor beta chains below, sequenced in a study of Ad26.COV2.S vaccination and SARS-CoV-2 variants. Measured with immunoSEQ multiplex PCR; TCRdb has only the in-frame clones, and not every one. The data contain about 430,000 clones, 75% to 95% of them singletons. The sample's treatment: over 15 received Ad26.COV2.S at low or high dose, single or two shots; 5 received placebo; per-sample allocation not given. The samples date from day 63 after the first vaccine or placebo injection. The specimen comprised peripheral blood, sampled in a trial of Ad26.COV2.S vaccine versus placebo. These receptors all come from a person aged 18-60 years who received the Ad26.COV2.S COVID-19 vaccine or a placebo.

The rearrangement joins TRBV4-3 to TRBJ1-2; TRBD1 might be the D (5 bases). The CDR3 contains 15 residues. V shed 0 bases and J shed 5 bases, with 13 bases lying between them. CDR1 is LGHNA, CDR2 YSLEER, per germline. CDR3 in amino acids: CASSQDGLGEYGYTF. In nucleotides, the CDR3 is TGCGCCAGCAGCCAAGATGGGCTAGGGGAGTATGGCTACACCTTC.

As for this clone: Other DNA sequences in the sample encode the same CDR3. This chain's CDR3 is CASSLSDRGYGYTF. As DNA, the CDR3 is TGTGCCAGCAGTTTATCGGACAGGGGTTATGGCTACACCTTC. The chain is built from TRBV28 and TRBJ1-2; 9 nucleotides line up with TRBD1. CDR3 length: 14 residues. Germline CDR1 and CDR2: MDHEN and SYDVKM. V shed 1 base, J shed 5 bases, and the junction held 2 bases outside the gene matches.

Comment on this clone: Other nucleotide sequences in the sample specify the same CDR3. The J gene is TRBJ1-2, the V gene TRBV12-3 or TRBV12-4, with D unclear. V shed 5 bases and J shed 0 bases, with 7 bases lying between them. CDR3 size: 13 residues. The CDR3 here is CASSPGANYGYTF. CDR3 DNA sequence: TGTGCCAGCAGTCCGGGAGCTAACTATGGCTACACCTTC.

V and J are TRBV19 and TRBJ2-4, with a weak D call TRBD1 (5 bases). Trimming cost V 1 base and J 0 bases, with 7 bases left between them. The CDR3 spans 15 residues. Per the germline V gene, CDR1 is LNHDA and CDR2 is SQIVND (reference sequence). The CDR3 loop reads CASSIGGLAKNIQYF. The CDR3 region has the DNA TGTGCCAGTAGTATAGGGGGCTTAGCCAAAAACATTCAGTACTTC. Full variable domain (remainder filled in from reference TRBV19 and TRBJ2-4): DGGITQSPKYLFRKEGQNVTLSCEQNLNHDAMYWYRQDPGQGLRLIYYSQIVNDFQKGDIAEGYSVSREKKESFPLTVTSAQKNPTAFYLCASSIGGLAKNIQYFGAGTRLSVL.

The rearrangement joins TRBV7-2 to TRBJ1-6, with D hard to call. Trimming shortened V by 2 bases and J by 10 bases, and 6 bases separated the two germline ends. CDR3 size: 12 residues. CDR1 and CDR2 (germline): SGHTA, FQGNSA. The CDR3 sequence: CASSLQVSPLHF. The CDR3 nucleotides are TGTGCCAGCAGCTTACAGGTCTCACCCCTCCACTTT.

This chain uses TRBV27 with TRBJ1-5; possible D gene TRBD1, 5 bases. This CDR3 has 14 amino acids. Germline-derived CDR1 and CDR2 are MNHEY and SMNVEV (reference sequence). Trimming cost V 3 bases and J 3 bases, with 9 bases left between them. The CDR3 region has the DNA TGTGCCAGCAGTTTTTCGGGGCACAATCAGCCCCAGCATTTT. Amino acids: CASSFSGHNQPQHF.

The chain is built from TRBV4-3 and TRBJ1-2, with a weak D call TRBD1 (5 bases). There are 14 residues in the CDR3. Germline loops: CDR1 LGHNA, CDR2 YSLEER. Trimming took 0 bases from V and 4 from J, leaving 9 bases between them. CDR3 sequence: CASSQDQGSYGYTF. The CDR3 DNA is TGCGCCAGCAGCCAAGATCAGGGTAGCTATGGCTACACCTTC.

This chain connects TRBV4-2 to TRBJ1-2, with D possibly matching TRBD1 (6 bases). Germline CDR1 is LGHNA and CDR2 is YNFKEQ. Between the trimmed V and J ends, which lost 1 base and 0 bases, there was a span of 15 bases. This CDR3 is built from 17 residues. The CDR3 protein is CASSQGGQASPNYGYTF. The CDR3 region has the DNA TGTGCCAGCAGCCAAGGGGGGCAGGCGAGCCCTAACTATGGCTACACCTTC.

This clone has just one count. The rearrangement links TRBV5-1 to TRBJ1-2, with D unresolved. CDR1 is SGHRS and CDR2 is YFSETQ in the germline V gene. V was trimmed by 1 base and J by 2 bases, leaving 9 bases between them. There are 14 residues in the CDR3. CDR3 nucleotides: TGCGCCAGCAGCTTGCGGCCAGGCAACTATGGCTACACCTTC. Residues: CASSLRPGNYGYTF.

This sequence joins TRBV14 and TRBJ2-3; D uncertain. Trimming left V 2 bases short and J 2 bases short, with 5 bases between. Germline V CDR1 and CDR2: SGHDN, FVKESK. The CDR3 extends over 13 amino acids. This CDR3 reads CASSQWATDTQYF. The CDR3 coding sequence is TGTGCCAGCAGCCAATGGGCCACAGATACGCAGTATTTT.

CDR3 residues: CASSPGLFAVQSYNEQFF. The CDR3 bases are TGTGCCAGCAGCCCGGGTTTGTTTGCGGTCCAGTCCTACAATGAGCAGTTCTTC. The chain combines TRBV5-6 with TRBJ2-1; D is unclear. The CDR3 is 18 amino acids. The germline V and J ends were trimmed by 4 bases and 1 base, with 21 bases remaining between them. Looked up from germline, CDR1 is SGHDT and CDR2 is YYEEEE.

The chain recombines TRBV13 with TRBJ2-5; 9 nucleotides line up with TRBD1. The J segment lost 4 bases and the V segment lost 4 bases, leaving 4 bases of the junction unmatched. This CDR3 comprises 14 residues. Germline lookup yields CDR1 PRHDT and CDR2 FYEKMQ (reference sequence). The CDR3 sequence: CASSSDRGGETQYF. CDR3 coding DNA: TGTGCCAGCAGCTCGGACAGGGGAGGAGAGACCCAGTACTTC.